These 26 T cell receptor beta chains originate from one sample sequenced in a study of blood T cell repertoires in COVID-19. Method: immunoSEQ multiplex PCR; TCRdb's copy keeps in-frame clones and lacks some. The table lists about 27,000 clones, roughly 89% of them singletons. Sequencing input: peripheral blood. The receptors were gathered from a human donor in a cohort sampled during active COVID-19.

CDR3 protein: CASSLEVEADTQYF. The CDR3 region has the DNA TGTGCCAGCAGCTTGGAGGTGGAGGCAGATACGCAGTATTTT. The V and J genes are TRBV5-4 and TRBJ2-3, with D maybe TRBD2 (5 bases). The CDR3 length is 14 residues. V dropped 0 bases and J dropped 4 bases, with 9 bases sitting between them. In germline, CDR1 is SGHNT, CDR2 YYREEE (reference sequence).

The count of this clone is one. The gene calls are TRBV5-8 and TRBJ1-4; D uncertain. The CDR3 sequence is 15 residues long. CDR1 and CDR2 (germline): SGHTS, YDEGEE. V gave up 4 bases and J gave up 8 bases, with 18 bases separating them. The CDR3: CASSTGLGGWEKLFF. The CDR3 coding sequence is TGTGCCAGCAGCACCGGTTTAGGAGGGTGGGAAAAACTGTTTTTT. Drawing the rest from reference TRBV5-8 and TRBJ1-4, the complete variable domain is EAGVTQSPTHLIKTRGQQATLRCSPISGHTSVYWYQQALGLGLQFLLWYDEGEERNRGNFPPRFSGRQFPNYSSELNVNALELEDSALYLCASSTGLGGWEKLFFGSGTQLSVL.

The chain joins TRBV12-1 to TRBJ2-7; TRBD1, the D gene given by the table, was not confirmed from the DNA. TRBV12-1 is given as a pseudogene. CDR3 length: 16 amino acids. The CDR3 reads CASSVIGTGFPYEQYF. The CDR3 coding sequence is TGTGCCAGCAGCGTAATCGGGACAGGGTTTCCCTACGAGCAGTACTTC.

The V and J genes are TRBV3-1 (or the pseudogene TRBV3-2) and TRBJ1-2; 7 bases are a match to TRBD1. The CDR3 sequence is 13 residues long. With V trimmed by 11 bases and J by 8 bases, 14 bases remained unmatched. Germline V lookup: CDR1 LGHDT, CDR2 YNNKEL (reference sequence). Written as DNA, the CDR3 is TGTGCCCGCCGCCAGGGGGACCGGGGGGGCTACACCTTC. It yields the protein CARRQGDRGGYTF.

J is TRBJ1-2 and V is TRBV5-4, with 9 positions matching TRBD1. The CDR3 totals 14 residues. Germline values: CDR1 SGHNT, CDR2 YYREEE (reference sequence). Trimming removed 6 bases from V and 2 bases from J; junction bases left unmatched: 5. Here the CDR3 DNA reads TGTGCCAGCAACACAGGGGGCTTAAACTATGGCTACACCTTC. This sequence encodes CASNTGGLNYGYTF.

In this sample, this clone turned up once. CDR3 coding DNA: TGTGCCAGAAGCCCGAGAGGGGTATCGACAGGGGCGAGTTGCGAGCAGTACTTC. It specifies CARSPRGVSTGASCEQYF. The chain joins TRBV5-3 to TRBJ2-7, with 8 bases fitting TRBD1. TRBV5-3 is classed as an ORF, of uncertain function. The ends lost 4 bases at V and 6 bases at J; junction bases unmatched: 21. There are 18 residues in the CDR3.

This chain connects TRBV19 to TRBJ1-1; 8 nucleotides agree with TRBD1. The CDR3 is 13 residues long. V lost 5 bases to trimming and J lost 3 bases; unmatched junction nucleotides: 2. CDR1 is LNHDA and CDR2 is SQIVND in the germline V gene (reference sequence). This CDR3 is CASSGQGDTEAFF. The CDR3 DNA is TGTGCCAGTAGTGGACAGGGCGACACTGAAGCTTTCTTT.

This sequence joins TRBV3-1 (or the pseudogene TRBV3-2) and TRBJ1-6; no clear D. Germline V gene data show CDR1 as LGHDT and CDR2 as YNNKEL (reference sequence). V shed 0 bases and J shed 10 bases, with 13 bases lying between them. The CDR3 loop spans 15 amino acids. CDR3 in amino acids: CASSQDFTLGSPLHF. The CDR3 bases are TGTGCCAGCAGCCAAGATTTCACGCTGGGCTCACCCCTCCACTTT.

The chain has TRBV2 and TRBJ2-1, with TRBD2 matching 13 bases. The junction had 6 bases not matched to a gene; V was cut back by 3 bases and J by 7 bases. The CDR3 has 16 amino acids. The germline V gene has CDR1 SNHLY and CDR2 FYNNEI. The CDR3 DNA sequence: TGTGCCAGCAGTGATAGGACTAGCGGGAGTCGGAATGAGCAGTTCTTC. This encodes CASSDRTSGSRNEQFF.

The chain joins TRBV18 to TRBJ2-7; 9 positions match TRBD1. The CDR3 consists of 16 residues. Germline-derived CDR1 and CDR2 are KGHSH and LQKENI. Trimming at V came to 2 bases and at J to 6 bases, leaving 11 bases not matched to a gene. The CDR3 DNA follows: TGTGCCAGCTCACCATTCTCCGGGACAGGGCATAGCGAGCAGTACTTC. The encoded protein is CASSPFSGTGHSEQYF.

CDR3 residues: CASSSFSGGGMDTQYF. The CDR3 DNA sequence: TGTGCCAGCAGCTCATTCTCGGGCGGGGGGATGGATACGCAGTATTTT. The chain couples TRBV5-6 to TRBJ2-3; 8 bases are a match to TRBD2. The junction had 12 bases not matched to a gene; V was cut back by 3 bases and J by 6 bases. The CDR3 loop spans 16 amino acids. CDR1 is SGHDT, CDR2 YYEEEE, per germline.

This CDR3 is CASSFSRQGSGGYTF. DNA for the CDR3: TGTGCCAGCAGCTTTAGCCGACAGGGAAGCGGTGGCTACACCTTC. The chain employs TRBV5-6 and TRBJ1-2; 7 bases map to TRBD1. The germline CDR1 and CDR2 sequences are SGHDT and YYEEEE. Trimming took 2 bases from V and 7 from J; bases not matched to a gene: 11. The CDR3 runs to 15 residues.

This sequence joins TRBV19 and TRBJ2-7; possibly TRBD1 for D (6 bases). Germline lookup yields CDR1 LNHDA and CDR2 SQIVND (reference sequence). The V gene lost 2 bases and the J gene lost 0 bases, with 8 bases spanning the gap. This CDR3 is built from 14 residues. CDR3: CASSIRRGSYEQYF. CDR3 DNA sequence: TGTGCCAGTAGTATACGCAGGGGCTCCTACGAGCAGTACTTC.

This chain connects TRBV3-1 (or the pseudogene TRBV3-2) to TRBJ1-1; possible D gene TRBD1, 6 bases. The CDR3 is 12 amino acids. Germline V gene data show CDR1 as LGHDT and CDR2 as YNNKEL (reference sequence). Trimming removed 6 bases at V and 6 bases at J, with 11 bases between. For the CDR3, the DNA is TGTGCCAGCAGTCCCGGACAGTCTGAAGCTTTCTTT. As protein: CASSPGQSEAFF.

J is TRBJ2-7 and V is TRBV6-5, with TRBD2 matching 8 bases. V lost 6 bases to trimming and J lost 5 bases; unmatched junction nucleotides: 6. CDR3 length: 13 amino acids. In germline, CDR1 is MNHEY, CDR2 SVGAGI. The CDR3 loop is CASRKREFHEQYF. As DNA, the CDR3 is TGTGCCAGCAGGAAGCGGGAGTTCCACGAGCAGTACTTC.

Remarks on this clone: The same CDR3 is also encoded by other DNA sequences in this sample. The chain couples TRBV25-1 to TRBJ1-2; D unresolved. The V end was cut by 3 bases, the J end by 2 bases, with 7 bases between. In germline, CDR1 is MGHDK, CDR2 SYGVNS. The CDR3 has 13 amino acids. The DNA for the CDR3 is TGTGCCAGCAGTGATGGCCAGAACTATGGCTACACCTTC. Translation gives CASSDGQNYGYTF.

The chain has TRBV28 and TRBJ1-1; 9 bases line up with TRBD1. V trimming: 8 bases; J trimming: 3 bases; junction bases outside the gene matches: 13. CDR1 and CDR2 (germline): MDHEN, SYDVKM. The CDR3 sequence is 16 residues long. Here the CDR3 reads CASQTGGGLMDTEAFF. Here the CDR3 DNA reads TGTGCCAGCCAAACAGGGGGCGGTTTAATGGACACTGAAGCTTTCTTT.

CDR3 in amino acids: CASSPSGELFF. The CDR3 bases are TGTGCCAGCTCACCATCAGGGGAGCTGTTTTTT. J is TRBJ2-2 and V is TRBV18; D remains unclear. CDR1 is KGHSH, CDR2 LQKENI, per germline. Trimming took 2 bases from V and 8 from J, leaving 3 bases between them. The CDR3 spans 11 residues.

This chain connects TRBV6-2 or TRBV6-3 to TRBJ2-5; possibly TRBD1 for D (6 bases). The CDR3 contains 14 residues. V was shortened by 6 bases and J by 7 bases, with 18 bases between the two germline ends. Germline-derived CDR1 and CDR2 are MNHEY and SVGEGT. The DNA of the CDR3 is TGTGCCAGCAGCCCGAGCAGGGGAAGGAGGACCCAGTACTTC. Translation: CASSPSRGRRTQYF.

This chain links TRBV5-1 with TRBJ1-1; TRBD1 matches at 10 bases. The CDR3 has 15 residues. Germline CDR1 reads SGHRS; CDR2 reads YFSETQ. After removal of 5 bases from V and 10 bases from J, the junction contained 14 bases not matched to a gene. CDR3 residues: CASRPRQGASGGAFF. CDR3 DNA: TGCGCCAGCAGGCCCCGACAGGGGGCATCTGGGGGAGCTTTCTTT.

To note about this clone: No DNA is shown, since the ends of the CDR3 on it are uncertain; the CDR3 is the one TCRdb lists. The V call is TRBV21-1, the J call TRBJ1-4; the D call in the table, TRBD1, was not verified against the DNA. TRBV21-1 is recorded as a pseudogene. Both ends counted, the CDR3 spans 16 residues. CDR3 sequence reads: CASSVGQGATNEKLFF.

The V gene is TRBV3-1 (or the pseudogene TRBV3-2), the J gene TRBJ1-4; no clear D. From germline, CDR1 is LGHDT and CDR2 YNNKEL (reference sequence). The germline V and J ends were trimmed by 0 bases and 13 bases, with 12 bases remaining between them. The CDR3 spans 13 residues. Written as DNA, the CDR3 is TGTGCCAGCAGCCAAGATCGGGTCTCAACACTGTTTTTT. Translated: CASSQDRVSTLFF.

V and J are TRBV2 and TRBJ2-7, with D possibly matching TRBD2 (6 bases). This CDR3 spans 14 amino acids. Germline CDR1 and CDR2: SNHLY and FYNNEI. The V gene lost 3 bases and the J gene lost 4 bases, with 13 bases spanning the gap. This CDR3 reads CASSERGGKYEQYF. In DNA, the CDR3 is TGTGCCAGCAGTGAGCGTGGGGGGAAGTACGAGCAGTACTTC. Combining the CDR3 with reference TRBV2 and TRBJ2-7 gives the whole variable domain EPEVTQTPSHQVTQMGQEVILRCVPISNHLYFYWYRQILGQKVEFLVSFYNNEISEKSEIFDDQFSVERPDGSNFTLKIRSTKLEDSAMYFCASSERGGKYEQYFGPGTRLTVT.

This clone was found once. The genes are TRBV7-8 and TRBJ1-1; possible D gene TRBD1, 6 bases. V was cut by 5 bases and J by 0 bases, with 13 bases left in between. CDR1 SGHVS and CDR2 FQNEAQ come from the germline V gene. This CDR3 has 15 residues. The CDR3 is CASSIQDRLNTEAFF. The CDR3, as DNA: TGTGCCAGCAGCATTCAGGACAGATTGAACACTGAAGCTTTCTTT.

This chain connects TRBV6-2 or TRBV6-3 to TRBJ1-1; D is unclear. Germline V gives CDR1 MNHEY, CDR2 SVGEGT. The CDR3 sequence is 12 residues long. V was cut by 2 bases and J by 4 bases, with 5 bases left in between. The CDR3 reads CASSYIGTEAFF. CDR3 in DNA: TGTGCCAGCAGTTACATCGGCACTGAAGCTTTCTTT.

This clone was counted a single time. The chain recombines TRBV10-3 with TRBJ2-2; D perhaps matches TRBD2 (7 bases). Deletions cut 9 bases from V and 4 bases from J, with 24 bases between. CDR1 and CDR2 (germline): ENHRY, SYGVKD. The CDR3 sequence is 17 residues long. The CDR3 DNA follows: TGTGCCATAAAACCCGGAGGAGGGGGGGCCGGCACCGGGGAGCTGTTTTTT. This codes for CAIKPGGGGAGTGELFF.